Shown below are 5 T cell receptor beta chains from a single sample sequenced in a study of cytomegalovirus exposure and HLA in healthy donors. With 60 Vbeta and 13 Jbeta primers, the PCR was carried out. Sequencing was performed with immunoSEQ multiplex PCR; in TCRdb, only in-frame clones are kept and a portion is missing. The sample gives roughly 69,000 clones, around 66% of which show up once; around 15% is in the top ten. The specimen sequenced was PBMCs. The receptors shown here come from a male donor in good health and CMV-seropositive.

The sample holds a few counts of this clone. The rearrangement links TRBV27 to TRBJ2-7; a possible D gene is TRBD2 (5 bases). CDR1 is MNHEY and CDR2 is SMNVEV in the germline V gene (reference sequence). The CDR3 runs to 13 residues. Trimming shortened V by 0 bases and J by 4 bases, and 7 bases separated the two germline ends. CDR3 in amino acids: CASSLSSGYEQYF. In DNA form, the CDR3 reads TGTGCCAGCAGTTTATCGTCGGGGTACGAGCAGTACTTC.

The chain employs TRBV7-9 and TRBJ2-5; a weak D match, TRBD1 (5 bases). V was shortened by 6 bases and J by 2 bases, with 19 bases between the two germline ends. The CDR3 runs 16 residues. Germline lookup yields CDR1 SEHNR and CDR2 FQNEAQ (reference sequence). The CDR3, as DNA: TGTGCCAGCAGTTATTGGGGCTGGACAAAGCAAGAGACCCAGTACTTC. It specifies CASSYWGWTKQETQYF.

This clone was seen only once. The V call is TRBV5-1, the J call TRBJ1-1, with a weak D call TRBD1 (5 bases). Per the germline V gene, CDR1 is SGHRS and CDR2 is YFSETQ. Deletions cut 4 bases from V and 1 base from J, with 14 bases between. The CDR3 covers 15 residues. This CDR3 reads CASSQMPGQNTEAFF. The CDR3 DNA reads as TGCGCCAGCAGCCAGATGCCCGGACAGAACACTGAAGCTTTCTTT.

In its sample, this clone was seen a few times. The rearrangement uses TRBV5-1 and TRBJ2-5; TRBD2 aligns across 10 bases. The J call may be incorrect, as the DNA end agrees better with TRBJ2-7. CDR3 size: 16 residues. Germline V lookup: CDR1 SGHRS, CDR2 YFSETQ. The CDR3, as DNA: TGCGCCAGCACCTCGGGTAGCGGGGGGCCGACCTACGAGCAGTACTTC. The encoded protein is CASTSGSGGPTYEQYF.

J is TRBJ2-5 and V is TRBV7-2, with TRBD2 identical over 7 bases. CDR1 and CDR2 from the germline V gene are SGHTA and FQGNSA. The V and J ends lost 5 bases and 2 bases, in that order; junction bases with no gene match: 11. CDR3 length: 16 residues. The CDR3, as DNA: TGTGCCAGCAGCCCAGCGGGGTTTGTGGGGCAAGAGACCCAGTACTTC. Residues: CASSPAGFVGQETQYF.